Shown below are 28 T cell receptor beta chains from a single sample sequenced in a study of human T cells and chemical hapten exposure. Noted time point: pre-sensitization, week 0. The treatment denotes: therapeutic diphenylcyclopropenone sensitization with weekly scalp DPC. One entry per CDR3 protein, called by TCRdb with MiXCR from the RACE reads. This sample has more than 75,000 distinct CDR3 sequences, with 8% to 10% found just once. Sequenced here: whole blood, sampled in connection with sensitization to the hapten diphenylcyclopropenone (DPC). These receptors were taken from a woman in her thirties or forties with alopecia areata. Some clones in this sample may be carry-over from other donors' samples.

The V gene is TRBV12-3 or TRBV12-4, the J gene TRBJ2-1; 15 bases line up with TRBD2. With V trimmed by 7 bases and J by 4 bases, 5 bases remained unmatched. The CDR3 runs 16 residues. CDR3 nucleotides: TGTGCCAGCACGGGACTAGCGGGGGGCCGGTACAATGAGCAGTTCTTC. Protein product: CASTGLAGGRYNEQFF.

This clonotype was observed many times. V is TRBV4-3 and J is TRBJ2-1, with D possibly matching TRBD1 (5 bases). This CDR3 has 14 amino acids. V was clipped by 1 base and J by 8 bases, with 12 bases between them. Germline values: CDR1 LGHNA, CDR2 YSLEER. CDR3 sequence (DNA): TGCGCCAGCAGCCAAGGGGGCGTCCCCGATGAGCAGTTCTTC. It is translated as CASSQGGVPDEQFF.

This clonotype was seen a handful of times. V and J are TRBV30 and TRBJ2-7; D is uncertain. This CDR3 comprises 14 residues. CDR1 is GTSNPN, CDR2 SVGIG, per germline (reference sequence). The germline V and J ends were trimmed by 0 bases and 2 bases, with 11 bases remaining between them. The CDR3 sequence: CAWSVNHGTYEQYF. The CDR3 DNA follows: TGTGCCTGGAGTGTAAACCACGGTACCTACGAGCAGTACTTC.

The CDR3 here is CASSPRQGVVDTQYF. CDR3 in DNA: TGTGCCAGCAGCCCCCGGCAGGGGGTGGTGGATACGCAGTATTTT. The chain recombines TRBV9 with TRBJ2-3; 7 bases agree with TRBD1. Germline V lookup: CDR1 SGDLS, CDR2 YYNGEE. Germline trimming cut 4 bases from V and 6 bases from J; bases unmatched to any gene: 11. The CDR3 is 15 residues long.

The rearrangement links TRBV7-7 to TRBJ2-7, with no clear D. The V and J ends lost 3 bases and 2 bases respectively, with 14 bases between them. CDR3 length: 15 amino acids. Germline CDR1 and CDR2: SSHAT and FNYEAQ (reference sequence). The CDR3 loop reads CASSFALGSTYEQYF. As DNA, the CDR3 is TGTGCCAGCAGCTTTGCGCTGGGCAGCACCTACGAGCAGTACTTC.

There are a few counts of this clonotype. The chain links TRBV6-2 or TRBV6-3 to TRBJ2-1; 11 bases align to TRBD2. J lost 7 bases, V lost 6 bases, and 8 bases had no gene match. The germline CDR1 and CDR2 sequences are MNHEY and SVGEGT. The CDR3 runs 15 residues. The CDR3 DNA is TGTGCCAGCAGCAATATAGCGGGGGGGACGAATGAGCAGTTCTTC. Its translation is CASSNIAGGTNEQFF.

This clonotype was counted at least ten times. The CDR3 DNA sequence: TGTGCCAGCAGCTTAGTACGGGGGGTCACAGATACGCAGTATTTT. It yields the protein CASSLVRGVTDTQYF. The rearrangement uses TRBV11-2 and TRBJ2-3, with TRBD2 matching over 7 bases. Germline assignment: CDR1 SGHAT and CDR2 FQNNGV. CDR3 length: 15 residues. V was pared by 1 base and J by 2 bases, with 3 bases of the junction left unmatched. Filled out from reference TRBV11-2 and TRBJ2-3, the complete variable domain reads EAGVAQSPRYKIIEKRQSVAFWCNPISGHATLYWYQQILGQGPKLLIQFQNNGVVDDSQLPKDRFSAERLKGVDSTLKIQPAKLEDSAVYLCASSLVRGVTDTQYFGPGTRLTVL.

In this sample, this clonotype turned up many times. The gene calls are TRBV7-9 and TRBJ1-4; 7 bases are shared with TRBD1. Trimming took 0 bases from V and 8 from J; bases not matched to a gene: 6. Germline CDR1 reads SEHNR; CDR2 reads FQNEAQ (reference sequence). The CDR3 extends over 15 amino acids. CDR3 sequence: CASSLANGQEEKLFF. The DNA for the CDR3 is TGTGCCAGCAGCTTAGCCAATGGACAGGAGGAAAAACTGTTTTTT. Using reference TRBV7-9 and TRBJ1-4 for the parts outside the CDR3, the full variable domain is DTGVSQNPRHKITKRGQNVTFRCDPISEHNRLYWYRQTLGQGPEFLTYFQNEAQLEKSRLLSDRFSAERPKGSFSTLEIQRTEQGDSAMYLCASSLANGQEEKLFFGSGTQLSVL.

The table lists this clonotype with many counts. The genes are TRBV12-3 or TRBV12-4 and TRBJ1-5; weak D call: TRBD1 (5 bases). The CDR3 consists of 14 residues. The V end lost 6 bases, the J end lost 3 bases, and 12 bases lay between the germline ends. CDR3 protein: CASSFQGPNQPQHF. CDR3 DNA: TGTGCCAGCAGCTTCCAGGGTCCCAATCAGCCCCAGCATTTT.

This clonotype has at least ten counts. This chain uses TRBV7-2 with TRBJ2-5; D possibly corresponds to TRBD1 (6 bases). The CDR3 is 14 amino acids. V dropped 6 bases and J dropped 1 base, with 12 bases sitting between them. Per the germline V gene, CDR1 is SGHTA and CDR2 is FQGNSA. CDR3 residues: CASSLQGSQETQYF. The DNA for the CDR3 is TGTGCCAGCAGTCTTCAGGGGAGCCAAGAGACCCAGTACTTC. The entire variable domain, with the rest obtained from reference TRBV7-2 and TRBJ2-5, is as follows: GAGVSQSPSNKVTEKGKDVELRCDPISGHTALYWYRQSLGQGLEFLIYFQGNSAPDKSGLPSDRFSAERTGGSVSTLTIQRTQQEDSAVYLCASSLQGSQETQYFGPGTRLLVL.

The sample holds many counts of this clonotype. The chain carries TRBV18 and TRBJ1-1, with D hard to call. CDR1 and CDR2 (germline): KGHSH, LQKENI. The CDR3 totals 13 residues. V lost 6 bases and J lost 6, with 14 bases in between. The CDR3 DNA follows: TGTGCCAGCTCCCCCCCTACACATGCTGAAGCTTTCTTT. It is translated as CASSPPTHAEAFF.

The chain links TRBV11-2 to TRBJ1-1; D gene uncertain. V was cut by 3 bases and J by 4 bases, with 12 bases left in between. The germline V gene encodes CDR1 SGHAT and CDR2 FQNNGV. This CDR3 is 14 amino acids long. CDR3 in DNA: TGTGCCAGCAGCTTGGGGAGAAGGGTCACTGAAGCTTTCTTT. Residues: CASSLGRRVTEAFF.

The J gene is TRBJ2-7, the V gene TRBV2; D gene ambiguous. The CDR3 is made up of 11 amino acids. The V end was cut by 4 bases, the J end by 7 bases, with 8 bases between. In germline, CDR1 is SNHLY, CDR2 FYNNEI. CDR3 amino acids: CASSVVVEQYF. The CDR3 nucleotides are TGTGCCAGCAGTGTAGTGGTAGAGCAGTACTTC.

In its sample, this clonotype was seen a few times. The chain couples TRBV7-2 to TRBJ2-1, with TRBD2 matching over 11 bases. J was trimmed by 4 bases and V by 5 bases; bases with no gene match: 7. This CDR3 contains 16 residues. The V gene's germline CDR1 is SGHTA and CDR2 FQGNSA. CDR3 region: CASSPGTSGLYNEQFF. CDR3 in DNA: TGTGCCAGCAGCCCAGGGACTAGCGGTTTATACAATGAGCAGTTCTTC.

This clonotype was recorded many times. The chain combines TRBV7-3 with TRBJ2-1; D may be TRBD2 (5 bases). This CDR3 has 14 amino acids. Looked up from germline, CDR1 is SGHTA and CDR2 is FQGTGA. The ends were cut back, 4 bases at V and 6 bases at J, with 13 bases in the middle. The CDR3 here is CASSSAPDFNEQFF. DNA for the CDR3: TGTGCCAGCAGCTCCGCCCCGGACTTCAATGAGCAGTTCTTC.

This clonotype was counted many times. The chain employs TRBV7-8 and TRBJ2-2; 9 bases align to TRBD1. Germline CDR1 is SGHVS and CDR2 is FQNEAQ. CDR3 length equals 17 residues. The V and J ends lost 0 bases and 1 base, in that order; junction bases with no gene match: 3. Here the CDR3 DNA reads TGTGCCAGCAGCTTAGCCTGGGGACAGGGGAACACCGGGGAGCTGTTTTTT. Translated, it gives CASSLAWGQGNTGELFF. Full variable domain (remainder filled in from reference TRBV7-8 and TRBJ2-2): GAGVSQSPRYKVAKRGQDVALRCDPISGHVSLFWYQQALGQGPEFLTYFQNEAQLDKSGLPSDRFFAERPEGSVSTLKIQRTQQEDSAVYLCASSLAWGQGNTGELFFGEGSRLTVL.

This clonotype was recorded at least ten times. V gene TRBV7-7 combines with J gene TRBJ2-2; D possibly corresponds to TRBD2 (5 bases). The CDR3 has 14 amino acids. Trimming removed 2 bases from V and 5 bases from J, with 9 bases in between. Germline V gene sequence: CDR1 SSHAT, CDR2 FNYEAQ (reference sequence). The CDR3 nucleotides read TGTGCCAGCAGCTTAATGGGAGCAACCGGGGAGCTGTTTTTT. Amino acids: CASSLMGATGELFF.

This clonotype has a handful of counts. The CDR3 sequence: CASSLWGKSSGANVLTF. In DNA, the CDR3 is TGTGCCAGCAGTTTATGGGGCAAAAGCTCTGGGGCCAACGTCCTGACTTTC. The chain couples TRBV27 to TRBJ2-6; a weak D match, TRBD1 (5 bases). The length of the CDR3 is 17 residues. Trimming pared 1 base from V and 0 bases from J, leaving 10 bases between. The V gene's germline CDR1 is MNHEY and CDR2 SMNVEV (reference sequence).

The chain joins TRBV7-2 to TRBJ1-3; D uncertain. The CDR3 is 15 amino acids. The germline CDR1 and CDR2 sequences are SGHTA and FQGNSA. The ends were cut back, 5 bases at V and 4 bases at J, with 15 bases in the middle. CDR3 amino acids: CASSPRASGGNTIYF. CDR3 sequence (DNA): TGTGCCAGCAGCCCACGGGCCTCGGGGGGAAACACCATATATTTT.

This clonotype was counted ten times or more. The chain combines TRBV4-3 with TRBJ1-1; D gene unclear. The germline gives CDR1 LGHNA, CDR2 YSLEER. This CDR3 has 14 amino acids. V was shortened by 0 bases and J by 0 bases, with 5 bases between the two germline ends. CDR3 sequence: CASSQDVLNTEAFF. The DNA for the CDR3 is TGCGCCAGCAGCCAAGACGTATTGAACACTGAAGCTTTCTTT.

V usage is TRBV6-2 or TRBV6-3 and J usage is TRBJ2-3; 7 bases fit TRBD1. CDR1 and CDR2 (germline): MNHEY, SVGEGT. V shed 1 base, J shed 3 bases, and the junction held 7 bases outside the gene matches. The length of the CDR3 is 16 residues. CDR3 loop: CASSYWLDRVTDTQYF. CDR3 coding DNA: TGTGCCAGCAGTTACTGGTTAGACAGGGTAACAGATACGCAGTATTTT.

This clonotype was seen ten or more times. This chain uses TRBV7-8 with TRBJ1-6, with D possibly being TRBD1 (6 bases). The CDR3 loop spans 17 amino acids. The germline V and J ends were trimmed by 0 bases and 9 bases, with 18 bases remaining between them. CDR1 and CDR2 from the germline V gene are SGHVS and FQNEAQ. The CDR3 loop reads CASSLAVSGGASSPLHF. Here the CDR3 DNA reads TGTGCCAGCAGCTTAGCTGTTTCCGGGGGGGCGTCTTCACCCCTCCACTTT.

This clonotype was picked up many times. This chain connects TRBV6-5 to TRBJ2-3, with D hard to call. The germline V and J ends were trimmed by 6 bases and 5 bases, with 9 bases remaining between them. The germline V gene encodes CDR1 MNHEY and CDR2 SVGAGI. This CDR3 region has 12 residues. CDR3 DNA: TGTGCCAGCAGCAGGATGGGAGATACGCAGTATTTT. Translating it yields CASSRMGDTQYF.

Many counts were recorded for this clonotype. The chain links TRBV4-1 to TRBJ1-2; D perhaps matches TRBD1 (6 bases). This CDR3 spans 16 amino acids. CDR1 and CDR2 (germline): MGHRA, YSYEKL. The V end lost 0 bases, the J end lost 4 bases, and 15 bases lay between the germline ends. The CDR3 here is CASSQDQGTTSYGYTF. As DNA, the CDR3 is TGCGCCAGCAGCCAAGATCAGGGGACCACGTCCTATGGCTACACCTTC.

This clonotype was detected only a few times. The genes are TRBV7-2 and TRBJ2-1, with 9 bases aligning to TRBD2. The junction had 4 bases not matched to a gene; V was cut back by 5 bases and J by 2 bases. The germline V gene has CDR1 SGHTA and CDR2 FQGNSA. The CDR3 length is 15 residues. This CDR3 reads CASSPSGVAYNEQFF. The CDR3, as DNA: TGTGCCAGCAGCCCTAGCGGGGTCGCCTACAATGAGCAGTTCTTC.

V usage is TRBV7-2 and J usage is TRBJ2-6; 8 nucleotides align to TRBD1. The J segment lost 4 bases and the V segment lost 4 bases, leaving 9 bases of the junction unmatched. In germline, CDR1 is SGHTA, CDR2 FQGNSA. CDR3 length equals 17 residues. The CDR3 sequence: CASSSGTGREGANVLTF. The CDR3, as DNA: TGTGCCAGCAGCTCCGGGACAGGCCGGGAGGGGGCCAACGTCCTGACTTTC.

This clonotype was picked up a small number of times. The rearrangement uses TRBV7-9 and TRBJ2-3, with D tentatively TRBD1 (5 bases). V was trimmed by 2 bases and J by 8 bases, leaving 14 bases between them. The CDR3 is made up of 14 amino acids. CDR1 and CDR2 from the germline V gene are SEHNR and FQNEAQ (reference sequence). The CDR3: CASSLMVGASTQYF. The CDR3 bases are TGTGCCAGCAGCTTAATGGTAGGGGCGAGTACGCAGTATTTT.

This clonotype was seen many times. The chain carries TRBV4-2 and TRBJ2-3, with a tentative D call TRBD1 (6 bases). V shed 4 bases and J shed 0 bases, with 20 bases lying between them. Germline V gene sequence: CDR1 LGHNA, CDR2 YNFKEQ. CDR3 length: 18 amino acids. CDR3 in amino acids: CASSPGLRRTASTDTQYF. The DNA of the CDR3 is TGTGCCAGCAGCCCTGGCCTGAGAAGGACAGCTAGCACAGATACGCAGTATTTT.